This TCR beta chain is from a study of blood T cell repertoires in COVID-19. About the research overall: Italy, Spain and the United States were the sources of the convalescent and acute COVID-19 samples. From T cells, B-cell-depleted T cells, or PBMCs came the material, which was cDNA or gDNA.

V was cut by 2 bases and J by 5 bases, with 12 bases left in between. The CDR3 covers 14 residues. Germline CDR1 LNHDA, CDR2 SQIVND (reference sequence). Study processing details: Estimated nucleated cell counts came from reference gene primer amplification. TCRdb's table, derived via immunoSEQ multiplex PCR, lists solely in-frame clones and lacks some. V, J and clone size are those of that table, while D and trimming were read from the DNA. The sample holds about 220,000 clones; 65% to 90% are singletons and the top ten take 4.7%. This clone was recorded once. This clonotype was obtained from a woman in her 70s with acute or convalescent COVID-19. The gene calls are TRBV19 and TRBJ1-1; D may be TRBD1 (6 bases). Sequencing was carried out using peripheral blood. CDR3: CASSITGSRTEAFF. The CDR3 DNA reads as TGTGCCAGTAGTATAACAGGGAGTCGTACTGAAGCTTTCTTT.